The 25 T cell receptor beta chains reported below all come from one sample, sequenced in a study of T cell responses to AZD1222 COVID-19 vaccine. TCRdb keeps only in-frame clones here, not all; method: immunoSEQ multiplex PCR. In the table there are over 85,000 clones, approximately 84% of which are singletons. Sample: peripheral blood, taken 28 days after the second AZD1222 dose. The receptors come from an adult who received the AZD1222 COVID-19 vaccine.

The chain carries TRBV5-6 and TRBJ1-6; 7 nucleotides match TRBD1. The germline V gene encodes CDR1 SGHDT and CDR2 YYEEEE. This CDR3 has 14 amino acids. V lost 0 bases to trimming and J lost 9 bases; unmatched junction nucleotides: 3. For the CDR3, the DNA is TGTGCCAGCAGCTTGGAGCCAGGGGGTTCACCCCTCCACTTT. It is translated as CASSLEPGGSPLHF.

The J gene is TRBJ1-2, the V gene TRBV3-1 (or the pseudogene TRBV3-2), with D perhaps TRBD1 (5 bases). CDR1 is LGHDT, CDR2 YNNKEL, per germline (reference sequence). Deletions cut 4 bases from V and 5 bases from J, with 14 bases between. This CDR3 has 14 amino acids. Written as DNA, the CDR3 is TGTGCCAGCAGCCCACGACAGACTTTTTATGGCTACACCTTC. The encoded protein is CASSPRQTFYGYTF.

This chain joins TRBV19 and TRBJ1-2; D is unresolved. Germline V gene sequence: CDR1 LNHDA, CDR2 SQIVND (reference sequence). The CDR3 is 14 amino acids. The V gene lost 5 bases and the J gene lost 2 bases, with 12 bases spanning the gap. In nucleotides, the CDR3 is TGTGCCAGTAGTCCGGGCAGTTACAACTATGGCTACACCTTC. Translated: CASSPGSYNYGYTF. Complete variable domain (other parts from reference TRBV19 and TRBJ1-2): DGGITQSPKYLFRKEGQNVTLSCEQNLNHDAMYWYRQDPGQGLRLIYYSQIVNDFQKGDIAEGYSVSREKKESFPLTVTSAQKNPTAFYLCASSPGSYNYGYTFGSGTRLTVV.

The rearrangement joins TRBV5-6 to TRBJ2-2; unclear D gene. The CDR3 loop spans 13 amino acids. Germline lookup yields CDR1 SGHDT and CDR2 YYEEEE. Trimming pared 4 bases from V and 7 bases from J, leaving 11 bases between. For the CDR3, the DNA is TGTGCCAGCAGCCCCCAGGTTCACGGGGAGCTGTTTTTT. Protein product: CASSPQVHGELFF. The full variable domain, in which reference TRBV5-6 and TRBJ2-2 provide the parts outside the CDR3, is DAGVTQSPTHLIKTRGQQVTLRCSPKSGHDTVSWYQQALGQGPQFIFQYYEEEERQRGNFPDRFSGHQFPNYSSELNVNALLLGDSALYLCASSPQVHGELFFGEGSRLTVL.

The chain links TRBV6-5 to TRBJ2-2; no definite D call. V dropped 7 bases and J dropped 0 bases, with 9 bases sitting between them. The CDR3 spans 14 residues. Germline CDR1 is MNHEY and CDR2 is SVGAGI. The CDR3 DNA is TGTGCCAGCACCCCCGGCCCGAACACCGGGGAGCTGTTTTTT. This translates into CASTPGPNTGELFF.

This chain connects TRBV18 to TRBJ2-4, with TRBD2 as a possible D gene (5 bases). CDR1 is KGHSH, CDR2 LQKENI, per germline. The CDR3 loop spans 15 amino acids. The V end lost 4 bases, the J end lost 0 bases, and 10 bases lay between the germline ends. The CDR3 spells CASSLGSIAKNIQYF. In DNA, the CDR3 is TGTGCCAGCTCACTTGGGAGCATAGCCAAAAACATTCAGTACTTC.

The gene calls are TRBV29-1 and TRBJ2-1, with TRBD2 matching 10 bases. Germline loops: CDR1 SQVTM, CDR2 ANQGSEA. V dropped 6 bases and J dropped 5; count of bases not matched to a gene: 7. The CDR3 length is 14 residues. CDR3 DNA: TGCAGCGTACAAGGACTAGCGGAGAACAATGAGCAGTTCTTC. It specifies CSVQGLAENNEQFF.

The V and J genes are TRBV11-3 and TRBJ2-1; 11 positions match TRBD2. Trimming removed 8 bases from V and 10 bases from J; junction bases left unmatched: 7. The germline V gene encodes CDR1 SGHNT and CDR2 YENEEA. The CDR3 is 13 residues long. The CDR3 loop is CASLLAGDREQFF. The CDR3 nucleotides are TGTGCCAGCCTACTAGCGGGAGATCGAGAGCAGTTCTTC.

The gene calls are TRBV7-3 and TRBJ2-1; TRBD2 aligns across 12 bases. Germline CDR1 is SGHTA and CDR2 is FQGTGA. V lost 6 bases and J lost 15; bases outside the gene matches: 9. The CDR3 has 13 amino acids. Written as DNA, the CDR3 is TGTGCCAGCAGTCAGACTAGCGGGAGTTCTTGGTTCTTC. Protein: CASSQTSGSSWFF.

This clone was detected a few times. V is TRBV6-5 and J is TRBJ1-2; D gene ambiguous. V was trimmed by 7 bases and J by 4 bases, leaving 7 bases between them. The CDR3 contains 11 residues. Germline V gene data show CDR1 as MNHEY and CDR2 as SVGAGI. CDR3 in DNA: TGTGCCAGCATGTCCGCCTATGGCTACACCTTC. Amino acids: CASMSAYGYTF.

In this sample, this clone turned up once. V usage is TRBV5-5 and J usage is TRBJ1-6, with 8 nucleotides matching TRBD1. After removal of 4 bases from V and 16 bases from J, the junction contained 10 bases not matched to a gene. Germline V gives CDR1 SGHKS, CDR2 YYEKEE (reference sequence). The CDR3 length is 13 residues. The CDR3 nucleotides are TGTGCCAGCAGCCAAATAGACAGGGGTAATCTCCACTTT. Its protein product is CASSQIDRGNLHF.

The rearrangement links TRBV19 to TRBJ2-2; perhaps TRBD2 as D (6 bases). CDR3 length: 19 amino acids. Germline CDR1 is LNHDA and CDR2 is SQIVND (reference sequence). V was trimmed by 2 bases and J by 6 bases, leaving 25 bases between them. DNA for the CDR3: TGTGCCAGTAGTATATCCCCTCTGGGTCGGGGGTTCAGGTCCGGGGAGCTGTTTTTT. Translation gives CASSISPLGRGFRSGELFF.

The chain joins TRBV4-3 to TRBJ1-1; TRBD1 is a possible D gene (5 bases). The CDR3 is 15 amino acids. Germline CDR1 and CDR2: LGHNA and YSLEER. V shed 1 base and J shed 0 bases, with 9 bases lying between them. The CDR3 DNA reads as TGCGCCAGCAGCCAAGTTTGGGGGATGAACACTGAAGCTTTCTTT. Amino acids: CASSQVWGMNTEAFF.

The chain carries TRBV18 and TRBJ2-3; a possible D gene is TRBD2 (5 bases). The CDR3 covers 15 residues. The V gene's germline CDR1 is KGHSH and CDR2 LQKENI. Trimming removed 3 bases at V and 0 bases at J, with 10 bases between. CDR3 region: CASSPTRGSTDTQYF. CDR3 nucleotides: TGTGCCAGCTCACCCACTAGAGGAAGCACAGATACGCAGTATTTT. Variable domain in full (rest from reference TRBV18 and TRBJ2-3): NAGVMQNPRHLVRRRGQEARLRCSPMKGHSHVYWYRQLPEEGLKFMVYLQKENIIDESGMPKERFSAEFPKEGPSILRIQQVVRGDSAAYFCASSPTRGSTDTQYFGPGTRLTVL.

J is TRBJ2-1 and V is TRBV6-4; perhaps TRBD1 as D (6 bases). This CDR3 has 13 residues. V was trimmed by 2 bases and J by 5 bases, leaving 7 bases between them. Germline V gene sequence: CDR1 MRHNA, CDR2 SNTAGT. CDR3 DNA sequence: TGTGCCAGCAGTGACCGGGACAACAATGAGCAGTTCTTC. Its protein product is CASSDRDNNEQFF.

This sequence joins TRBV18 and TRBJ1-1; 11 nucleotides align to TRBD1. V shed 5 bases and J 4 bases; nucleotides not matched to a gene: 12. The CDR3 is 17 amino acids. Per the germline V gene, CDR1 is KGHSH and CDR2 is LQKENI. CDR3 coding DNA: TGTGCCAGCTCAGTATCAGCGGAGGGACAGGGGGGCACTGAAGCTTTCTTT. Translated: CASSVSAEGQGGTEAFF.

The chain uses TRBV15 and TRBJ2-7; D gene unclear. Germline lookup yields CDR1 LNHNV and CDR2 YYDKDF (reference sequence). The CDR3 is 13 amino acids. The V gene lost 4 bases and the J gene lost 3 bases, with 10 bases spanning the gap. In DNA, the CDR3 is TGTGCCACCAGCAAAGGCGTCGACTACGAGCAGTACTTC. Amino acid sequence: CATSKGVDYEQYF.

This chain connects TRBV11-2 to TRBJ2-7; D not certain. CDR3 length equals 15 residues. Per the germline V gene, CDR1 is SGHAT and CDR2 is FQNNGV. Trimming shortened V by 5 bases and J by 2 bases, and 16 bases separated the two germline ends. The CDR3: CASSPPHGGPYEQYF. The CDR3 nucleotides read TGTGCCAGCAGCCCCCCCCACGGCGGCCCCTACGAGCAGTACTTC.

The genes are TRBV6-5 and TRBJ1-5; no clear D. Trimming stripped 0 bases from V and 8 bases from J, with 8 bases between. CDR3 length equals 13 residues. Germline lookup yields CDR1 MNHEY and CDR2 SVGAGI. Here the CDR3 reads CASSYSSAEPQHF. The CDR3 DNA sequence: TGTGCCAGCAGTTACTCAAGCGCAGAGCCCCAGCATTTT.

The CDR3 sequence: CASSKRGTENQPQHF. In DNA, the CDR3 is TGTGCCAGCAGCAAAAGGGGGACAGAGAATCAGCCCCAGCATTTT. The chain recombines TRBV21-1 with TRBJ1-5; whether TRBD1, the table's D call, matches the DNA was not checked. TRBV21-1 is tagged as a pseudogene. CDR3 length: 15 residues.

The chain employs TRBV2 and TRBJ1-2; TRBD1 agrees at 7 bases. Germline CDR1 reads SNHLY; CDR2 reads FYNNEI. CDR3 length: 15 amino acids. Trimming cost V 4 bases and J 0 bases; bases outside gene matches: 5. CDR3: CASSVHRGSNYGYTF. The CDR3 coding sequence is TGTGCCAGCAGTGTACACAGGGGCTCTAACTATGGCTACACCTTC.

The chain uses TRBV20-1 and TRBJ1-2; D is uncertain. Trimming shortened V by 3 bases and J by 4 bases, and 9 bases separated the two germline ends. This CDR3 spans 12 amino acids. The germline CDR1 and CDR2 sequences are DFQATT and SNEGSKA (reference sequence). CDR3 DNA: TGCAGTGCTAGTACTGGACCCTATGGCTACACCTTC. This encodes CSASTGPYGYTF.

This chain links TRBV10-3 with TRBJ1-2, with D possibly being TRBD1 (6 bases). This CDR3 is 14 amino acids long. Germline assignment: CDR1 ENHRY and CDR2 SYGVKD. V dropped 0 bases and J dropped 7 bases, with 12 bases sitting between them. CDR3 residues: CAISESRTDFGYTF. The CDR3 bases are TGTGCCATCAGTGAGTCGAGGACAGACTTTGGCTACACCTTC.

The gene calls are TRBV11-3 and TRBJ1-1; the D gene is possibly TRBD1 (6 bases). This CDR3 has 14 amino acids. CDR1 is SGHNT, CDR2 YENEEA, per germline. V was pared by 7 bases and J by 1 base, with 13 bases between. The CDR3 DNA is TGTGCCAGCACCGCGGGGGCTGCGAACACTGAAGCTTTCTTT. Translated: CASTAGAANTEAFF.

This clone was seen only once. This rearrangement joins TRBV5-4 to TRBJ1-2; 8 nucleotides align to TRBD1. Trimming at V came to 4 bases and at J to 5 bases, leaving 7 bases not matched to a gene. CDR3 size: 14 residues. Per the germline V gene, CDR1 is SGHNT and CDR2 is YYREEE (reference sequence). In DNA, the CDR3 is TGTGCCAGCAGCCAGAAAACAGGGGGATATGGCTACACCTTC. This translates into CASSQKTGGYGYTF.